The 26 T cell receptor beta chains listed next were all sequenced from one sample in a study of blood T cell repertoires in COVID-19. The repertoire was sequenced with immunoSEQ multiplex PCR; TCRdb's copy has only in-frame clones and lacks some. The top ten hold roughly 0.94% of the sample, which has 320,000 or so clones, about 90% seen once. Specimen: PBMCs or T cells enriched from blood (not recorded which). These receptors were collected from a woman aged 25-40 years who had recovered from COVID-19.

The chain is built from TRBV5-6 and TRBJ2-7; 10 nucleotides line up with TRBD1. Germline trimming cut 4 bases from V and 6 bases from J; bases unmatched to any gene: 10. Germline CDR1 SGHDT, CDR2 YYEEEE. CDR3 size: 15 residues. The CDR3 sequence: CASSPSGQGFIEQYF. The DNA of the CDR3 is TGTGCCAGCAGCCCCTCGGGACAGGGGTTTATCGAGCAGTACTTC.

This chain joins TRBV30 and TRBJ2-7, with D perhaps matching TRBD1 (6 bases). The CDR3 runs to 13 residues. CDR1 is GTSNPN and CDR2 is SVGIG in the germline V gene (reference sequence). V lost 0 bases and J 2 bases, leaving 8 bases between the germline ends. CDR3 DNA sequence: TGTGCCTGGAGTGTACAGGGTCCCTACGAGCAGTACTTC. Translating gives CAWSVQGPYEQYF. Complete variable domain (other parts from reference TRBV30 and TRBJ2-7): SQTIHQWPATLVQPVGSPLSLECTVEGTSNPNLYWYRQAAGRGLQLLFYSVGIGQISSEVPQNLSASRPQDRQFILSSKKLLLSDSGFYLCAWSVQGPYEQYFGPGTRLTVT.

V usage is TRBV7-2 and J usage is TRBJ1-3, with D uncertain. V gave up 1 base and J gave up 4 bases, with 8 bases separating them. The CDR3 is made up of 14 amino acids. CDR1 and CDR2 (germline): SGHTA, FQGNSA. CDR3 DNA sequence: TGTGCCAGCAGCTTAGAACCAGAAGGAAACACCATATATTTT. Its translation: CASSLEPEGNTIYF.

The CDR3: CASSQGAGGPRTDTQYF. The CDR3, as DNA: TGCGCCAGCAGCCAAGGGGCGGGGGGACCTCGCACAGATACGCAGTATTTT. This sequence joins TRBV4-1 and TRBJ2-3; TRBD2 matches at 8 bases. The CDR3 extends over 17 amino acids. Per the germline V gene, CDR1 is MGHRA and CDR2 is YSYEKL. After removal of 1 base from V and 1 base from J, the junction contained 7 bases not matched to a gene.

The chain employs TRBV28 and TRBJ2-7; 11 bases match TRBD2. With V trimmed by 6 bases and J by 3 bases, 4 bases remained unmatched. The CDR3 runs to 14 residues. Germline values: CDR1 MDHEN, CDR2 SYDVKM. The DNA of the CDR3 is TGTGCCAGCAGGCCCGGACTAGCGGGCTACGAGCAGTACTTC. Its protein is CASRPGLAGYEQYF.

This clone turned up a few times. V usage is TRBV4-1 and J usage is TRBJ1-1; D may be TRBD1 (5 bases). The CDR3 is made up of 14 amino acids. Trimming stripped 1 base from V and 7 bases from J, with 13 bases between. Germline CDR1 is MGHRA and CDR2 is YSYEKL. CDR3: CASSQGSRAREAFF. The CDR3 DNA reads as TGCGCCAGCAGCCAAGGGTCCAGGGCCCGTGAAGCTTTCTTT.

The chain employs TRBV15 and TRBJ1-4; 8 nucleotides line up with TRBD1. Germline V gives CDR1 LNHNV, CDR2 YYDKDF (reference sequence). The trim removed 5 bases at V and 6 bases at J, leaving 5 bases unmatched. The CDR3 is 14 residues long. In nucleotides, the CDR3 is TGTGCCACCAGCCTACAGGGGGACTATGAAAAACTGTTTTTT. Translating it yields CATSLQGDYEKLFF.

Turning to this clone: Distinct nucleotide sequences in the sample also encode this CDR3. The CDR3 protein is CSARQGTEAFF. The CDR3 bases are TGCAGTGCTAGACAGGGCACTGAAGCTTTCTTT. This chain links TRBV20-1 with TRBJ1-1, with D possibly being TRBD1 (5 bases). Trimming took off 2 bases at V and 4 bases at J, with 5 bases between the two ends. Germline V CDR1 and CDR2: DFQATT, SNEGSKA (reference sequence). This CDR3 is 11 amino acids long.

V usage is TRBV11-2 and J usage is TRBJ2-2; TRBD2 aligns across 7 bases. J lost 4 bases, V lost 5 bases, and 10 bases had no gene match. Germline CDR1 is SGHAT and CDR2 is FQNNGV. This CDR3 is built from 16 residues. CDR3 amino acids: CASSGGSGLPTGELFF. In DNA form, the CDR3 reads TGTGCCAGCAGCGGGGGTTCGGGACTACCCACCGGGGAGCTGTTTTTT.

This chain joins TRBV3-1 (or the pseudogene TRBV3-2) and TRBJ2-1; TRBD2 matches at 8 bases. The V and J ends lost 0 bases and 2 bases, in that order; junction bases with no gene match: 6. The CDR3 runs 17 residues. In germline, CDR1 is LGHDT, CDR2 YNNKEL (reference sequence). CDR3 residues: CASSQDKELAAYNEQFF. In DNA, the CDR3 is TGTGCCAGCAGCCAAGATAAGGAACTAGCGGCCTACAATGAGCAGTTCTTC.

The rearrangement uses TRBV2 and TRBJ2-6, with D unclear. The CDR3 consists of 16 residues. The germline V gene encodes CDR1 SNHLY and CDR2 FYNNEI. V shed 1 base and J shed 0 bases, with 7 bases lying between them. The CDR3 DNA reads TGTGCCAGCAGTGAAGGCAGAAGCTCTGGGGCCAACGTCCTGACTTTC. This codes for CASSEGRSSGANVLTF. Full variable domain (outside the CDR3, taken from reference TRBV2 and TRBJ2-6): EPEVTQTPSHQVTQMGQEVILRCVPISNHLYFYWYRQILGQKVEFLVSFYNNEISEKSEIFDDQFSVERPDGSNFTLKIRSTKLEDSAMYFCASSEGRSSGANVLTFGAGSRLTVL.

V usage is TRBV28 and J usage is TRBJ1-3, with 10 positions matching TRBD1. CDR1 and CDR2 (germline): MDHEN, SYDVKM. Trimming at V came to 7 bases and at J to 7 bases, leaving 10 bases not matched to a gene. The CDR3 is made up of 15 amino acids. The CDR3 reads CASKRGDRGVNTIYF. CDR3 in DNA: TGTGCCAGCAAAAGGGGGGACAGGGGAGTGAACACCATATATTTT.

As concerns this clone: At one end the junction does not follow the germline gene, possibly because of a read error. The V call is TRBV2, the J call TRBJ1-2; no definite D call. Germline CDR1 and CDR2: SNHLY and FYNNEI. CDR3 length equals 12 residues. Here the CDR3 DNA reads TGTGCCAGCAGCGAAGCCCCCTCTGGCTACACCTTC. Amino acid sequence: CASSEAPSGYTF. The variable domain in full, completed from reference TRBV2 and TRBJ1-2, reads EPEVTQTPSHQVTQMGQEVILRCVPISNHLYFYWYRQILGQKVEFLVSFYNNEISEKSEIFDDQFSVERPDGSNFTLKIRSTKLEDSAMYFCASSEAPSGYTFGSGTRLTVV.

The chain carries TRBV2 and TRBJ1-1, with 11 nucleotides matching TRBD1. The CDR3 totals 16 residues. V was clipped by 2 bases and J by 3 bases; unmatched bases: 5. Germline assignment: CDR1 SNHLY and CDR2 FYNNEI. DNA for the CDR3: TGTGCCAGCAGTGAAAGGACAGGGGGCATGGACACTGAAGCTTTCTTT. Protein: CASSERTGGMDTEAFF.

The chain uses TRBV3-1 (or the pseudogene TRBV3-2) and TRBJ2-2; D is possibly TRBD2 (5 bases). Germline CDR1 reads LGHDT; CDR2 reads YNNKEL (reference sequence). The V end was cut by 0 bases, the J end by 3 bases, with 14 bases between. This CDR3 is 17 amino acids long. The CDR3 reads CASSQERGSKDTGELFF. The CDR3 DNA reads TGTGCCAGCAGCCAAGAAAGAGGGAGTAAAGACACCGGGGAGCTGTTTTTT.

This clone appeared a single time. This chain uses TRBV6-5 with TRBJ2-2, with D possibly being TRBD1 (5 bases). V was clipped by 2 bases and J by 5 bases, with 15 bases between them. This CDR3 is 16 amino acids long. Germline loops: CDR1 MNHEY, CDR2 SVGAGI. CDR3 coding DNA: TGTGCCAGCAGTTACGGGGCGGCCCGGCAGACCGGGGAGCTGTTTTTT. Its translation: CASSYGAARQTGELFF.

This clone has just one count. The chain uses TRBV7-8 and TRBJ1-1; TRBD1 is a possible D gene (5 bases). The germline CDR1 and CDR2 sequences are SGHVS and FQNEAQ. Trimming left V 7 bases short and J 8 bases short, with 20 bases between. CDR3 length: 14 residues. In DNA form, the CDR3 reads TGTGCCAGCACCCGCTTGTTGTCAGGGAGGGAAGCTTTCTTT. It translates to CASTRLLSGREAFF.

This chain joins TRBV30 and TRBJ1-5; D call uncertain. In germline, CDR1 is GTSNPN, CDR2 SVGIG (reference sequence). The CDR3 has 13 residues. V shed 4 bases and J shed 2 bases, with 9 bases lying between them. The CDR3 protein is CAWTEGGNQPQHF. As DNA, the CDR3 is TGTGCCTGGACTGAGGGTGGCAATCAGCCCCAGCATTTT.

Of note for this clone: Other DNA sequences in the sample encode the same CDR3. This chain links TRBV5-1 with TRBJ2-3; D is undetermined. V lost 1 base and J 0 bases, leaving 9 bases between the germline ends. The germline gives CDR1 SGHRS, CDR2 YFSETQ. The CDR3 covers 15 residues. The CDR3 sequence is CASSLRGLSTDTQYF. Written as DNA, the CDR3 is TGCGCCAGCAGCTTGCGAGGCCTGAGCACAGATACGCAGTATTTT.

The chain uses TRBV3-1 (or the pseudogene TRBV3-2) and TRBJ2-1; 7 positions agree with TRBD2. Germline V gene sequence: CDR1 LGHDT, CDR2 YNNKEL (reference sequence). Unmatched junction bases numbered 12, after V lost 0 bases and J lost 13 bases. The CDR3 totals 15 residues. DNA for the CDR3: TGTGCCAGCAGCCAAGATCGGTTGAAGCGGGACTACCAGTTCTTC. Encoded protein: CASSQDRLKRDYQFF.

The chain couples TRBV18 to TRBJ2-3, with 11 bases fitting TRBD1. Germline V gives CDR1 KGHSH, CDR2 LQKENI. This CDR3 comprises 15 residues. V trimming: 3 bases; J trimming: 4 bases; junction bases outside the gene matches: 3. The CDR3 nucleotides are TGTGCCAGCTCACCGGACAGGGGGCTGGCAGATACGCAGTATTTT. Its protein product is CASSPDRGLADTQYF.

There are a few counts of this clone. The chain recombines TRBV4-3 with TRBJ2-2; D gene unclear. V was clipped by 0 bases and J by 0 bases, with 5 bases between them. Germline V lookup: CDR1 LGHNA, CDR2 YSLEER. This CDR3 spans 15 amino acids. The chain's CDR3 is CASSQEHTNTGELFF. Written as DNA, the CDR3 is TGCGCCAGCAGCCAAGAACATACGAACACCGGGGAGCTGTTTTTT.

This CDR3 reads CASTPQGILDGNTEAFF. The CDR3 bases are TGCGCCAGCACCCCCCAGGGGATACTTGACGGGAACACTGAAGCTTTCTTT. This sequence joins TRBV5-1 and TRBJ1-1, with a weak D call TRBD1 (6 bases). The CDR3 length is 17 residues. Trimming took 6 bases from V and 1 from J, leaving 22 bases between them. CDR1 is SGHRS and CDR2 is YFSETQ in the germline V gene. The full variable domain, with the rest looked up from reference TRBV5-1 and TRBJ1-1, is KAGVTQTPRYLIKTRGQQVTLSCSPISGHRSVSWYQQTPGQGLQFLFEYFSETQRNKGNFPGRFSGRQFSNSRSEMNVSTLELGDSALYLCASTPQGILDGNTEAFFGQGTRLTVV.

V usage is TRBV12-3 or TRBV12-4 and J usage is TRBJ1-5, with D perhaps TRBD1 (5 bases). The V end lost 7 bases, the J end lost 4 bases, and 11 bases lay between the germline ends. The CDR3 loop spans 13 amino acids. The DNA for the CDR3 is TGTGCCAGCATGGCCAGGGATAATCAGCCCCAGCATTTT. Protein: CASMARDNQPQHF.

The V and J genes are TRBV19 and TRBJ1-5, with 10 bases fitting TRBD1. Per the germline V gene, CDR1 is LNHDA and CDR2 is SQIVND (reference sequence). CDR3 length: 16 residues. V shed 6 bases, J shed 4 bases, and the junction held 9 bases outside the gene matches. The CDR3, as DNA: TGTGCCAGTAGACGGCCGGGACAGGGGCTTAATCAGCCCCAGCATTTT. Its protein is CASRRPGQGLNQPQHF.

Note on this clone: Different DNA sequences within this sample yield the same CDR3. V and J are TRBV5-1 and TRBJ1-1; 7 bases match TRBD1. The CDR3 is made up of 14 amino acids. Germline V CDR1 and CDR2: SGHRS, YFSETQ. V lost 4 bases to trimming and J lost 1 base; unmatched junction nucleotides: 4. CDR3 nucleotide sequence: TGCGCCAGCAGCCCCCGGACAGGGAACACTGAAGCTTTCTTT. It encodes CASSPRTGNTEAFF.